The source of this T cell receptor (beta chain) is a study of T cell repertoires in cytomegalovirus infection. Study information: Carrying CMV and the relevant HLA type showed in public TCR beta signatures. Notes on the study in general: Dominating the ex vivo response were HLA-C-restricted CMV-specific TCR beta clonotypes.

As regards this clonotype: No antigen is known for it.

CDR3 length: 14 residues. J gave up 3 bases and V 4 bases, and 5 bases lay outside the gene matches. Germline CDR1 reads SQVTM; CDR2 reads ANQGSEA. From the reads, TCRdb called clonotypes with MiXCR, one entry per CDR3 protein. Seen here are roughly 150,000 distinct CDR3 sequences, around a quarter observed once, and the top ten hold 10% to 11%. This chain links TRBV29-1 with TRBJ2-1; 8 bases map to TRBD2. The sample consisted of PBMCs. The receptor was isolated from a human donor in good health (CMV status not recorded). Some clones in this sample may be carry-over from other donors' samples. This chain's CDR3 is CSVASGGLYNEQFF. CDR3 coding DNA: TGCAGCGTTGCCAGCGGGGGACTCTACAATGAGCAGTTCTTC.